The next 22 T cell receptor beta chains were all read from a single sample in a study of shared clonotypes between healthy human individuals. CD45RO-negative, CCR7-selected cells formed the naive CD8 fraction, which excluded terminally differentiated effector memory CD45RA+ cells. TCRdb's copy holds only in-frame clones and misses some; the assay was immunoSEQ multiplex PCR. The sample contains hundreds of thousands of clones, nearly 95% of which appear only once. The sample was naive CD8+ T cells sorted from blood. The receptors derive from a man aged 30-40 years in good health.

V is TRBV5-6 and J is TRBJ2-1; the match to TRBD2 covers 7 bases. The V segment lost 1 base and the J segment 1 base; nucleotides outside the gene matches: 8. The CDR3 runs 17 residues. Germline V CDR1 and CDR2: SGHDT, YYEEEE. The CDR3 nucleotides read TGTGCCAGCAGCTTGAGTGGGAGGGCCCGGTCCTACAATGAGCAGTTCTTC. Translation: CASSLSGRARSYNEQFF.

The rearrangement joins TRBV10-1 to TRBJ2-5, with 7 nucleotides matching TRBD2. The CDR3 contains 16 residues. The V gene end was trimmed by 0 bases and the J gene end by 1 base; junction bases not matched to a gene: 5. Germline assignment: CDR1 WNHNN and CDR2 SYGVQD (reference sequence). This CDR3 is CASSESSGSGQETQYF. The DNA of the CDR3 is TGCGCCAGCAGTGAGTCTAGCGGGTCCGGCCAAGAGACCCAGTACTTC.

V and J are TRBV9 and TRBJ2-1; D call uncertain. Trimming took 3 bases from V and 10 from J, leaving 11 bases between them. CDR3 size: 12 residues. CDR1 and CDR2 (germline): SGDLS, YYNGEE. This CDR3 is CASSATSGEQFF. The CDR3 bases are TGTGCCAGCAGCGCGACAAGTGGCGAGCAGTTCTTC. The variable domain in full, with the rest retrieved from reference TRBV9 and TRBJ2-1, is DSGVTQTPKHLITATGQRVTLRCSPRSGDLSVYWYQQSLDQGLQFLIQYYNGEERAKGNILERFSAQQFPDLHSELNLSSLELGDSALYFCASSATSGEQFFGPGTRLTVL.

CDR3 coding DNA: TGTGCTAGTGGTTTGGCCCTCGGAGCCACTGAAGCTTTCTTT. This gives the protein CASGLALGATEAFF. This chain connects TRBV12-5 to TRBJ1-1; the D is unclear. The length of the CDR3 is 14 residues. Trimming stripped 1 base from V and 4 bases from J, with 10 bases between. Looked up from germline, CDR1 is LGHNT and CDR2 is FRNRAP.

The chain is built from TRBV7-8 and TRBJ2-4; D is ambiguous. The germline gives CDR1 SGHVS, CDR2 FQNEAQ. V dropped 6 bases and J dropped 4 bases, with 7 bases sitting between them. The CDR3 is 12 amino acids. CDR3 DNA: TGTGCCAGCAGTCCGAATAAAAACATTCAGTACTTC. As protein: CASSPNKNIQYF.

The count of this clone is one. The CDR3 region has the DNA TGTGCCAGCACCTGGGGCCAACCGTACGAGCAGTACTTC. Its translation: CASTWGQPYEQYF. The rearrangement joins TRBV11-2 to TRBJ2-7, with D maybe TRBD1 (5 bases). The CDR3 is 13 amino acids. V was pared by 7 bases and J by 4 bases, with 14 bases between. CDR1 SGHAT and CDR2 FQNNGV come from the germline V gene.

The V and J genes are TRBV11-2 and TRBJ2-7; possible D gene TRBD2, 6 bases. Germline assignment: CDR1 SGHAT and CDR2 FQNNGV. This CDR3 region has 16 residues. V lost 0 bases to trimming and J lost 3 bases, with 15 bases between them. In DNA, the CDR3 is TGTGCCAGCAGCTTAGAAGGTCCGCGGGAAGGCTACGAGCAGTACTTC. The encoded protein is CASSLEGPREGYEQYF. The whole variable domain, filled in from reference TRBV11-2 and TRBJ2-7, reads EAGVAQSPRYKIIEKRQSVAFWCNPISGHATLYWYQQILGQGPKLLIQFQNNGVVDDSQLPKDRFSAERLKGVDSTLKIQPAKLEDSAVYLCASSLEGPREGYEQYFGPGTRLTVT.

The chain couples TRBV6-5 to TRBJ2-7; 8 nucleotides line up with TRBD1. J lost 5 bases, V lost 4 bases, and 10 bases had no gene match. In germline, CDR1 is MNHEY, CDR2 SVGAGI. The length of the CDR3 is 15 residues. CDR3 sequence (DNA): TGTGCCAGCAGTTCGGAGAGGACAGGGTTGGACGAGCAGTACTTC. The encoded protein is CASSSERTGLDEQYF.

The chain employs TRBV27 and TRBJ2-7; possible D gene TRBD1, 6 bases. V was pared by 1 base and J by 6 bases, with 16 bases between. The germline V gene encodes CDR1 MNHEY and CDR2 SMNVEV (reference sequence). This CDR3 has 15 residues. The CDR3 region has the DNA TGTGCCAGCAGTTTATACCCCATCGACAGGCGCGAGCAGTACTTC. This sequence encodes CASSLYPIDRREQYF.

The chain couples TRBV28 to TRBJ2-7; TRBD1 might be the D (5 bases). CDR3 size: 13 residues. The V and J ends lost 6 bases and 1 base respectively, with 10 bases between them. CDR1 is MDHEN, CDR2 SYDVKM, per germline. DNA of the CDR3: TGTGCCAGCAGCGACAGTGGATCCTACGAGCAGTACTTC. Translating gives CASSDSGSYEQYF.

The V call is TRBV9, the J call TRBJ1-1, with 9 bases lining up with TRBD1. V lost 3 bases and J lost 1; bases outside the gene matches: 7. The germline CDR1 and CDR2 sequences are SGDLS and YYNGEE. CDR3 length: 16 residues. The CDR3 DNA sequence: TGTGCCAGCAGCGACCCGGGACAGGGTGGGAACACTGAAGCTTTCTTT. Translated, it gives CASSDPGQGGNTEAFF.

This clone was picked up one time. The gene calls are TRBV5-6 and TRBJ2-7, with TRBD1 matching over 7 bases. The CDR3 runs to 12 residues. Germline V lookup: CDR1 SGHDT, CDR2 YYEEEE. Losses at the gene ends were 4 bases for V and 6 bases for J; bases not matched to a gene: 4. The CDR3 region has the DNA TGTGCCAGCAGCCTTAACAGGGGCGAGCAGTACTTC. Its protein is CASSLNRGEQYF. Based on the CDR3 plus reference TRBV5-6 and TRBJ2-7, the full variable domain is DAGVTQSPTHLIKTRGQQVTLRCSPKSGHDTVSWYQQALGQGPQFIFQYYEEEERQRGNFPDRFSGHQFPNYSSELNVNALLLGDSALYLCASSLNRGEQYFGPGTRLTVT.

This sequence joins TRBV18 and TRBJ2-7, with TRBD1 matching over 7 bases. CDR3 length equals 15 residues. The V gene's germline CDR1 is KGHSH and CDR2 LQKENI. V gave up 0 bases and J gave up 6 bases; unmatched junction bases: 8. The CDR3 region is CASSPPQTGKGEQYF. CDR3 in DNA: TGTGCCAGCTCACCACCCCAGACAGGGAAAGGCGAGCAGTACTTC.

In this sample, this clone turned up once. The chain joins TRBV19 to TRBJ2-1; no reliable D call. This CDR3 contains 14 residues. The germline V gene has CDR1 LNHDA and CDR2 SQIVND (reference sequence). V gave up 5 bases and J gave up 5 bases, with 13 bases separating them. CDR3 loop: CASSPPGYHNEQFF. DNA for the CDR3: TGTGCCAGTAGTCCCCCCGGGTATCACAATGAGCAGTTCTTC.

CDR3 in DNA: TGCGCCAGCAGCTTCAGACCAACTAAAAACTACAATGAGCAGTTCTTC. Amino acid sequence: CASSFRPTKNYNEQFF. The rearrangement uses TRBV5-1 and TRBJ2-1; no clear D. From germline, CDR1 is SGHRS and CDR2 YFSETQ. The length of the CDR3 is 16 residues. Trimming removed 2 bases from V and 3 bases from J, with 15 bases in between.

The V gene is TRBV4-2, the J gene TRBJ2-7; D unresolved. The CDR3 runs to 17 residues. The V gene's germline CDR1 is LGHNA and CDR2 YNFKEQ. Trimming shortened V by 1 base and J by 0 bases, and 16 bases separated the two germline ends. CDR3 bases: TGTGCCAGCAGCCAAGGGTTGTTAGCCGACCTCTCCTACGAGCAGTACTTC. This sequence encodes CASSQGLLADLSYEQYF.

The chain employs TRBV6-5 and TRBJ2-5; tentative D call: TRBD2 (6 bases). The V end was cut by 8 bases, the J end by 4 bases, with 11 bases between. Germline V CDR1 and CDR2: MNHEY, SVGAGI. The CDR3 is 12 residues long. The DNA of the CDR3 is TGTGCCAGCTGGGACTTTTCAGAGACCCAGTACTTC. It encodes CASWDFSETQYF.

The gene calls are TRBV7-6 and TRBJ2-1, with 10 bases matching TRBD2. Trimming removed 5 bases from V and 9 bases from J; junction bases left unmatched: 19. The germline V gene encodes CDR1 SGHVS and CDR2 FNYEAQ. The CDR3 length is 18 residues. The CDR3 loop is CASSPSFVGLAGVGEQFF. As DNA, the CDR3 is TGTGCCAGCAGCCCAAGCTTTGTTGGGCTAGCGGGAGTAGGTGAGCAGTTCTTC.

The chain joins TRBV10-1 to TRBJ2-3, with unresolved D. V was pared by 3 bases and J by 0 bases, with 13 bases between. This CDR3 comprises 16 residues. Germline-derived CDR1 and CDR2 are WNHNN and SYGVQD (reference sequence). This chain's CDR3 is CASSDSRTTSTDTQYF. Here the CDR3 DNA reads TGCGCCAGCAGTGACAGCCGAACAACTAGCACAGATACGCAGTATTTT.

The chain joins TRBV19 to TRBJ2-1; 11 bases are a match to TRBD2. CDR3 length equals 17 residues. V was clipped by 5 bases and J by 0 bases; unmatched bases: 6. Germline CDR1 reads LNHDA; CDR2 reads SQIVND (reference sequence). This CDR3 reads CASSPRTSGYSYNEQFF. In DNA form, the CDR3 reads TGTGCCAGTAGTCCCAGGACTAGCGGGTACTCCTACAATGAGCAGTTCTTC.

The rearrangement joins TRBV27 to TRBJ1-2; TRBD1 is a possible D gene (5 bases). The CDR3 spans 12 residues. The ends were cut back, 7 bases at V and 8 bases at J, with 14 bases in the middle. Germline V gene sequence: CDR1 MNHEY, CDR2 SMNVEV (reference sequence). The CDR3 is CASNGGYGGYTF. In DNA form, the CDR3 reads TGTGCCAGCAATGGGGGGTATGGGGGCTACACCTTC.

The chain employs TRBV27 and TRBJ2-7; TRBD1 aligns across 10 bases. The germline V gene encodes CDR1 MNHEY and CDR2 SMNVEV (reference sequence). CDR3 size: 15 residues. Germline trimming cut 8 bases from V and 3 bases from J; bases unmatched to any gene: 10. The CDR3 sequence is CASSERDRGLYEQYF. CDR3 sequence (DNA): TGTGCCAGCTCGGAACGGGACAGGGGCCTCTACGAGCAGTACTTC.